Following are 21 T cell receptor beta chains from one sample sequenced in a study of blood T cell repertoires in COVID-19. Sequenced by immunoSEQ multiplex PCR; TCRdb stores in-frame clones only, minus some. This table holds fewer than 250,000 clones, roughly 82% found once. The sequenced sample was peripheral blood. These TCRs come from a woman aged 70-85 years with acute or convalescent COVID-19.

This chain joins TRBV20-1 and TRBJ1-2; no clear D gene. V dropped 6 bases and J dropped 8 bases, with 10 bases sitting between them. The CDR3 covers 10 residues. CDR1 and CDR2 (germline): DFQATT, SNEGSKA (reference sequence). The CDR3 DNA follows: TGCAGTGCGAATAGTATAGGCTACACCTTC. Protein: CSANSIGYTF.

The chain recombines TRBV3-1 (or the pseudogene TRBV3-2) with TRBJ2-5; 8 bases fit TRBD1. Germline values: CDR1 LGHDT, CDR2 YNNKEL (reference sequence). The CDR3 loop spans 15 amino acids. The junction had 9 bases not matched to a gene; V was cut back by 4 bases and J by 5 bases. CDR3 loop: CASSRYRDRQETQYF. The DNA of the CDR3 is TGTGCCAGCAGCCGATACCGGGACAGGCAGGAGACCCAGTACTTC.

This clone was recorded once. This CDR3 reads CASSEAGTGWYGYTF. Here the CDR3 DNA reads TGTGCCAGCAGTGAAGCCGGGACAGGGTGGTATGGCTACACCTTC. The chain has TRBV6-1 and TRBJ1-2, with TRBD1 identical over 9 bases. CDR3 size: 15 residues. Germline CDR1 is MNHNS and CDR2 is SASEGT. V was pared by 0 bases and J by 5 bases, with 4 bases of the junction left unmatched.

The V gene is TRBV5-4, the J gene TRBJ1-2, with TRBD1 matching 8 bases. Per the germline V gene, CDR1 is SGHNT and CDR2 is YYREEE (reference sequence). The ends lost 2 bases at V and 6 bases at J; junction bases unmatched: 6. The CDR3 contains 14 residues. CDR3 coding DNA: TGTGCCAGCAGCTTAGGACAGGGTACCCATGGCTACACCTTC. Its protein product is CASSLGQGTHGYTF. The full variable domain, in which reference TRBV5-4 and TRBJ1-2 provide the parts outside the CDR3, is ETGVTQSPTHLIKTRGQQVTLRCSSQSGHNTVSWYQQALGQGPQFIFQYYREEENGRGNFPPRFSGLQFPNYSSELNVNALELDDSALYLCASSLGQGTHGYTFGSGTRLTVV.

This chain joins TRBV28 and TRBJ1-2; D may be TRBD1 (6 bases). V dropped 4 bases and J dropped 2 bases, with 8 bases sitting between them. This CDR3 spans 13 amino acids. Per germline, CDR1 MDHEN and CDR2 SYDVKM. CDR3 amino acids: CASSSTGNYGYTF. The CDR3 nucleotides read TGTGCCAGCAGTTCGACAGGCAACTATGGCTACACCTTC.

This CDR3 reads CASSPRVDRGYTF. CDR3 bases: TGTGCCAGCTCACCAAGAGTTGACAGGGGCTACACCTTC. The rearrangement uses TRBV18 and TRBJ1-2; a possible D gene is TRBD1 (6 bases). V dropped 2 bases and J dropped 8 bases, with 12 bases sitting between them. Per the germline V gene, CDR1 is KGHSH and CDR2 is LQKENI. The CDR3 covers 13 residues.

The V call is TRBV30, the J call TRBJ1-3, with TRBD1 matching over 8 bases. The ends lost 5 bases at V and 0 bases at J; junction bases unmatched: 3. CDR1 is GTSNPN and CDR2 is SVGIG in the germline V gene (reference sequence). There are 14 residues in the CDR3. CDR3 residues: CAWWGQDSGNTIYF. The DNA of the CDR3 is TGTGCCTGGTGGGGACAGGACTCTGGAAACACCATATATTTT.

This CDR3 is CASSFEFPTGGNSPLHF. The CDR3 DNA reads as TGTGCCAGCAGTTTCGAATTCCCGACAGGGGGTAATTCACCCCTCCACTTT. The chain links TRBV27 to TRBJ1-6; 9 nucleotides line up with TRBD1. Trimming cost V 3 bases and J 6 bases; bases outside gene matches: 9. The length of the CDR3 is 17 residues. Germline V gene sequence: CDR1 MNHEY, CDR2 SMNVEV (reference sequence).

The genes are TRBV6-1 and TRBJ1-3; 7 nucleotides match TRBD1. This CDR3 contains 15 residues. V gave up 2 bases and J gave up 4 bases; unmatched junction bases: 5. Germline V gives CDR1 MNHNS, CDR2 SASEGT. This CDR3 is CASSERDSTGNTIYF. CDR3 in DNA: TGTGCCAGCAGTGAAAGGGACAGTACCGGAAACACCATATATTTT.

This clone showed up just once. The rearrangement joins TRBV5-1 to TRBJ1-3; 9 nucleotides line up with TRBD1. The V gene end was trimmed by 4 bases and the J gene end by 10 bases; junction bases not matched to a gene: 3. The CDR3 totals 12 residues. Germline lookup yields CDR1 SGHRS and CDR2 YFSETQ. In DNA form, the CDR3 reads TGCGCCAGCAGCCCGGGACAGGGAACCATATATTTT. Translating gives CASSPGQGTIYF.

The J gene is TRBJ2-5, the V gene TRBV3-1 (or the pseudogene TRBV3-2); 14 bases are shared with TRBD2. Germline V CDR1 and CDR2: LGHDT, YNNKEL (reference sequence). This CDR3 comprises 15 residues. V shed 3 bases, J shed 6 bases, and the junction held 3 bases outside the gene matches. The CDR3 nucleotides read TGTGCCAGCAGCCAGACTAGCGGGGGGGCGAAGACCCAGTACTTC. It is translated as CASSQTSGGAKTQYF.

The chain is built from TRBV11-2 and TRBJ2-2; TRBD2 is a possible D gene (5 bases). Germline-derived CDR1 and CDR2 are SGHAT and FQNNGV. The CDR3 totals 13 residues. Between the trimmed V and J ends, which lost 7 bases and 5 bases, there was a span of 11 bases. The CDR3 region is CASTLGVTGELFF. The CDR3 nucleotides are TGTGCCAGCACCCTGGGAGTTACCGGGGAGCTGTTTTTT.

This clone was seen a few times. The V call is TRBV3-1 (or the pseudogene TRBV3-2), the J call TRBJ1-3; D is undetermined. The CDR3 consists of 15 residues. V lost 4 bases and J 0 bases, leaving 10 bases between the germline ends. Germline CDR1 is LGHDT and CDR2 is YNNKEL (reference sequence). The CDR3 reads CASSPPYVSGNTIYF. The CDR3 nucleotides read TGTGCCAGCAGCCCCCCCTACGTCTCTGGAAACACCATATATTTT.

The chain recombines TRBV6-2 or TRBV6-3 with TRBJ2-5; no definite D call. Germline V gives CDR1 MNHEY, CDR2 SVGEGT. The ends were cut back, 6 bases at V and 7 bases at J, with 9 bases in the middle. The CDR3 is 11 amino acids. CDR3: CASSSPRTQYF. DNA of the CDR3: TGTGCCAGCAGCTCTCCGAGGACCCAGTACTTC.

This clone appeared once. The CDR3 spells CSASSENSGTGELFF. The CDR3 DNA follows: TGCAGTGCTAGTTCTGAGAACTCGGGCACCGGGGAGCTGTTTTTT. The chain carries TRBV20-1 and TRBJ2-2, with unresolved D. This CDR3 region has 15 residues. V lost 3 bases to trimming and J lost 4 bases, with 15 bases between them. Looked up from germline, CDR1 is DFQATT and CDR2 is SNEGSKA (reference sequence).

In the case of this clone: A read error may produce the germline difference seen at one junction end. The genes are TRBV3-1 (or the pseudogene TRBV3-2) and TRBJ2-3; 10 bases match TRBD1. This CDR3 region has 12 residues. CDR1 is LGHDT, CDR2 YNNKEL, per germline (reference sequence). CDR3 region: CASSQGTGQGHF. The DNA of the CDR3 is TGTGCCAGCAGCCAAGGAACGGGACAGGGGCATTTT.

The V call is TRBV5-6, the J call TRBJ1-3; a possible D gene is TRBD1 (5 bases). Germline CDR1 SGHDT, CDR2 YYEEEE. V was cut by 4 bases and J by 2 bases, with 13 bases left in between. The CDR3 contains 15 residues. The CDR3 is CASSPNQGPGNTIYF. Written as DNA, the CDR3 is TGTGCCAGCAGCCCGAATCAGGGCCCTGGAAACACCATATATTTT. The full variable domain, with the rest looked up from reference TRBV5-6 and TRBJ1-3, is DAGVTQSPTHLIKTRGQQVTLRCSPKSGHDTVSWYQQALGQGPQFIFQYYEEEERQRGNFPDRFSGHQFPNYSSELNVNALLLGDSALYLCASSPNQGPGNTIYFGEGSWLTVV.

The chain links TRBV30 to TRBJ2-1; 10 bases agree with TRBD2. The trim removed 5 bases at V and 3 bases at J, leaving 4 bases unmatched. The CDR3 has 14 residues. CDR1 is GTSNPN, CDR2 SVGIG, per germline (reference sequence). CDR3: CAWAPSGGYNEQFF. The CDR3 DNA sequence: TGTGCCTGGGCCCCTAGCGGGGGCTACAATGAGCAGTTCTTC.

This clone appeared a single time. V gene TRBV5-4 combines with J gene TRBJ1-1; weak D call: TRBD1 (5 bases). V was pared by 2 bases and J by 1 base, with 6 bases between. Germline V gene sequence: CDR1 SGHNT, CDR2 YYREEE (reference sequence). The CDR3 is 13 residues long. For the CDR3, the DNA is TGTGCCAGCAGCTTCACAGGGAACACTGAAGCTTTCTTT. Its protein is CASSFTGNTEAFF.

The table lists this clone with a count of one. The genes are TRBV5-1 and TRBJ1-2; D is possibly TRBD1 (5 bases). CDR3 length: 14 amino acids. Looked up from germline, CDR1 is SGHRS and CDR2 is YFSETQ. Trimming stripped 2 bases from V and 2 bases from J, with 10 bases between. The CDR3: CASSLSGFNYGYTF. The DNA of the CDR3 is TGCGCCAGCAGCTTATCAGGGTTCAACTATGGCTACACCTTC.

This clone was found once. CDR3 bases: TGTGCCAGCACTCTAAGGACAGGAGGCAATCAGCCCCAGCATTTT. As protein: CASTLRTGGNQPQHF. The V and J genes are TRBV6-5 and TRBJ1-5; 7 positions agree with TRBD1. The CDR3 sequence is 15 residues long. V trimming: 7 bases; J trimming: 2 bases; junction bases outside the gene matches: 8. The germline CDR1 and CDR2 sequences are MNHEY and SVGAGI.